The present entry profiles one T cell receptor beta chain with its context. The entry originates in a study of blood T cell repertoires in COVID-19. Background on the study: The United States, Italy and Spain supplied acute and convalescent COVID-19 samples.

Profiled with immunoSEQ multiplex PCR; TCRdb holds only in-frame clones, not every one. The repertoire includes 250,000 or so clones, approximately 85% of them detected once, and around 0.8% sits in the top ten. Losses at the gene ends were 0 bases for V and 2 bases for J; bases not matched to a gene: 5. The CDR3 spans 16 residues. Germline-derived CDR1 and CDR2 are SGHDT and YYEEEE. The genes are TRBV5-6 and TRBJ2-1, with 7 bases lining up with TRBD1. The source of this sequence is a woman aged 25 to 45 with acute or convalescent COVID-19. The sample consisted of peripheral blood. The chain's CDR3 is CASSLVDRAPYNEQFF. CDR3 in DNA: TGTGCCAGCAGCTTGGTTGACAGGGCCCCCTACAATGAGCAGTTCTTC.